These T cell receptor beta chains were read from a single sample in a study of blood T cell repertoires in COVID-19. Profiled with immunoSEQ multiplex PCR; TCRdb holds only in-frame clones, not every one. This table holds 240,000 or so clones, 70% to 90% found once. Sequencing was done on a sample of PBMCs or T cells enriched from blood (not recorded which). These receptors were obtained from a man aged 50 to 60 who had been exposed to COVID-19. Both conserved end residues are part of each CDR3.

J gene,V gene,CDR3 protein
TRBJ1-2,TRBV20-1,CSASYSAGYTF
TRBJ1-1,TRBV5-8,CASSLGQGWNTEAFF
TRBJ1-6,TRBV3-1/TRBV3-2,CASSQEREINSPLHF
TRBJ1-1,TRBV19,CASSRGLYTEAFF
TRBJ1-4,TRBV2,CASRASPTNEKLFF
TRBJ1-2,TRBV19,CASRETGDNYGYTF
TRBJ2-1,TRBV12-5,CASGLRTTNEQFF
TRBJ2-5,TRBV5-4,CASSLGTGEETQYF
TRBJ1-5,TRBV2,CASSLLDGQGNQPQHF
TRBJ2-3,TRBV30,CAWSHGGDRDTQYF
TRBJ1-1,TRBV28,CASSLGAGGFTEAFF
TRBJ1-2,TRBV7-8,CASSPTGTGYQFYGYTF
TRBJ1-1,TRBV15,CATSRGEVEAFF
TRBJ1-2,TRBV27,CASSFIRGYGYTF
TRBJ2-2,TRBV11-2,CASSLVARNTGELFF
TRBJ1-1,TRBV5-1,CASGNTGITEAFF
TRBJ1-6,TRBV11-3,CASSSYLAPLHF
TRBJ1-1,TRBV19,CASSTANWAGKTTEAFF
TRBJ1-2,TRBV5-8,CASSPGTWTEYGYTF
TRBJ1-3,TRBV6-5,CASKAGMDPGNTIYF
TRBJ1-5,TRBV6-5,CASIARGSNQPQHF
TRBJ1-1,TRBV2,CASSYRTEAFF
TRBJ2-1,TRBV5-1,CASSLTPGQGNEQFF
TRBJ1-5,TRBV2,CASSHDPGQGGQPQHF
TRBJ1-2,TRBV28,CASRQGLYGYTF
TRBJ2-6,TRBV5-1,CASSGVQGAGANVLTF
TRBJ1-1,TRBV29-1,CSVEGGGGAFF
TRBJ1-1,TRBV28,CASSLSSGGNTEAFF
TRBJ2-3,TRBV2,CASSPALGGGGYTQYF
TRBJ2-6,TRBV19,CASRFQGPGANVLTF
TRBJ2-7,TRBV4-1,CASSQPGQGSYEQYF
TRBJ2-2,TRBV4-1,CASSHQHRGQDTGELFF
TRBJ2-1,TRBV28,CASSSPPGKLGNEQFF
TRBJ2-1,TRBV5-1,CASSLGLAGRNEQFF
TRBJ1-2,TRBV28,CASSVGTGDNYGYTF
TRBJ2-3,TRBV2,CASYESVLRRGGRTDTQYF
TRBJ2-5,TRBV27,CASSLLGLAGGETQYF
TRBJ1-6,TRBV18,CASSRAGVANSPLHF
TRBJ2-3,TRBV5-1,CASSPGGSFTDTQYF
TRBJ2-3,TRBV10-3,CAISERASGSDTQYF
TRBJ1-1,TRBV19,CASNRWEDTEAFF
TRBJ2-7,TRBV11-2,CASTIFSSGVSYEQYF
TRBJ2-7,TRBV11-2,CASSSYSQGGAYEQYF
TRBJ2-1,TRBV10-2,CASLAADYNEQFF
TRBJ1-4,TRBV11-2,CASSLDWTDVKLFF
TRBJ1-1,TRBV27,CASSQWGRAQEEAFF